This paragraph covers one T cell receptor (beta chain) sequence. TCRdb's table, derived via immunoSEQ multiplex PCR, lists solely in-frame clones and lacks some. The sample has some 150,000 clones; just over 90% are singletons. The sample originates from a study of T cell responses to AZD1222 COVID-19 vaccine. The sequencing here drew on peripheral blood, taken on day 0 of AZD1222 vaccination. The TCR comes from an adult in good health.

CDR3 residues: CATRPGQLNTEAFF. The CDR3 DNA is TGTGCCACCAGACCGGGACAGCTGAACACTGAAGCTTTCTTT. The chain carries TRBV19 and TRBJ1-1, with 7 bases identical to TRBD1. Germline V gene data show CDR1 as LNHDA and CDR2 as SQIVND (reference sequence). The CDR3 totals 14 residues. V lost 10 bases and J lost 0; bases outside the gene matches: 8.